The 26 T cell receptor beta chains below come from one sample, sequenced in a study of early stage breast cancer tumors. Repertoires were generated with immunoSEQ multiplex PCR, while TCRdb's copy carries only in-frame clones and drops some. The sample holds about 30,000 clones, under 75% seen once. The source material was blood. The receptors were sampled from a person in their fifties with breast cancer.

This sequence joins TRBV15 and TRBJ1-3, with 7 bases aligning to TRBD1. The germline gives CDR1 LNHNV, CDR2 YYDKDF (reference sequence). Germline trimming cut 3 bases from V and 0 bases from J; bases unmatched to any gene: 14. CDR3 length: 19 amino acids. For the CDR3, the DNA is TGTGCCACCAGCAGGGTATTCGCGGGACAGCTAAGCTCTGGAAACACCATATATTTT. This translates into CATSRVFAGQLSSGNTIYF.

The rearrangement links TRBV6-1 to TRBJ2-7; D not certain. The germline V gene has CDR1 MNHNS and CDR2 SASEGT. V was pared by 6 bases and J by 4 bases, with 16 bases between. This CDR3 contains 14 residues. CDR3: CASSPRATLYEQYF. The CDR3 DNA follows: TGTGCCAGCAGCCCTAGGGCAACCTTGTACGAGCAGTACTTC.

This sequence joins TRBV6-1 and TRBJ2-7, with D hard to call. The CDR3 runs to 11 residues. Trimming left V 3 bases short and J 6 bases short, with 6 bases between. The germline V gene encodes CDR1 MNHNS and CDR2 SASEGT. CDR3 nucleotides: TGTGCCAGCAGTGAGCAGAGCGAGCAGTACTTC. Translating it yields CASSEQSEQYF.

This clone was counted between two and nine times. The rearrangement uses TRBV29-1 and TRBJ2-3; 7 positions agree with TRBD1. Germline trimming cut 4 bases from V and 2 bases from J; bases unmatched to any gene: 6. The germline V gene has CDR1 SQVTM and CDR2 ANQGSEA. The length of the CDR3 is 14 residues. CDR3: CSVVRGQITDTQYF. As DNA, the CDR3 is TGCAGCGTTGTAAGGGGGCAAATCACAGATACGCAGTATTTT.

The genes are TRBV5-1 and TRBJ2-3, with a possible D match to TRBD2 (6 bases). Germline V lookup: CDR1 SGHRS, CDR2 YFSETQ. The CDR3 sequence is 15 residues long. The ends were cut back, 1 base at V and 5 bases at J, with 14 bases in the middle. The CDR3 loop is CASSLNGGMGDTQYF. As DNA, the CDR3 is TGCGCCAGCAGCTTGAATGGCGGGATGGGAGATACGCAGTATTTT.

The chain employs TRBV7-9 and TRBJ1-1; TRBD1 is a possible D gene (5 bases). Trimming left V 11 bases short and J 1 base short, with 17 bases between. Per the germline V gene, CDR1 is SEHNR and CDR2 is FQNEAQ (reference sequence). The CDR3 has 14 amino acids. For the CDR3, the DNA is TGTGCCGGTCGCACCGGGGCTTCGAACACTGAAGCTTTCTTT. This sequence encodes CAGRTGASNTEAFF.

In its sample, this clone was seen a few times. One junction end does not reproduce the germline sequence, and a read error may be involved. The chain combines TRBV7-7 with TRBJ2-7, with D perhaps being TRBD1 or TRBD2 (6 bases each). The germline CDR1 and CDR2 sequences are SSHAT and FNYEAQ (reference sequence). The CDR3 loop spans 16 amino acids. The CDR3 DNA reads TGTGCTAGCAGCTTAGCGGTAGGCAGGGGAATTTACGAGCAGTACTTC. Translation: CASSLAVGRGIYEQYF.

The rearrangement joins TRBV7-2 to TRBJ2-3; D is ambiguous. CDR3 size: 14 residues. CDR1 and CDR2 from the germline V gene are SGHTA and FQGNSA. Trimming pared 1 base from V and 6 bases from J, leaving 11 bases between. This CDR3 reads CASSLDSKPDTQYF. DNA for the CDR3: TGTGCCAGCAGCTTAGACTCAAAGCCTGATACGCAGTATTTT.

V is TRBV5-6 and J is TRBJ2-5, with 11 positions matching TRBD2. V shed 0 bases and J 5 bases; nucleotides not matched to a gene: 12. This CDR3 region has 18 residues. Germline V gene lookup returns CDR1 SGHDT and CDR2 YYEEEE. The CDR3 protein is CASSLGAGTSGARETQYF. The CDR3 region has the DNA TGTGCCAGCAGCTTGGGTGCCGGGACTAGCGGAGCGCGGGAGACCCAGTACTTC.

This clone has a handful of counts. The gene calls are TRBV6-5 and TRBJ1-4; D gene ambiguous. The CDR3 runs 13 residues. V was shortened by 0 bases and J by 8 bases, with 7 bases between the two germline ends. Germline V gene lookup returns CDR1 MNHEY and CDR2 SVGAGI. CDR3: CASSYSVREKLFF. DNA of the CDR3: TGTGCCAGCAGTTACTCAGTGAGGGAAAAACTGTTTTTT.

The CDR3, as DNA: TGCGCCAGCAGCCGAGAGCCTAGCGGGAGGGCAGGAGAGACCCAGTACTTC. Amino acids: CASSREPSGRAGETQYF. This sequence joins TRBV4-3 and TRBJ2-5; 12 bases fit TRBD2. In germline, CDR1 is LGHNA, CDR2 YSLEER. The CDR3 is made up of 17 amino acids. The ends lost 4 bases at V and 4 bases at J; junction bases unmatched: 10.

J is TRBJ1-1 and V is TRBV5-5; D is perhaps TRBD1 (6 bases). The CDR3 runs to 16 residues. The V and J ends lost 0 bases and 1 base respectively, with 13 bases between them. Germline assignment: CDR1 SGHKS and CDR2 YYEKEE (reference sequence). Written as DNA, the CDR3 is TGTGCCAGCAGCTTGGTTCAACAGGGACCGAACACTGAAGCTTTCTTT. It specifies CASSLVQQGPNTEAFF.

V is TRBV2 and J is TRBJ2-7; TRBD1 matches at 9 bases. V was pared by 2 bases and J by 1 base, with 6 bases of the junction left unmatched. Looked up from germline, CDR1 is SNHLY and CDR2 is FYNNEI. The length of the CDR3 is 16 residues. The CDR3 protein is CASSEPPGTGSYEQYF. In nucleotides, the CDR3 is TGTGCCAGCAGTGAACCCCCCGGGACAGGGTCCTACGAGCAGTACTTC.

The rearrangement uses TRBV10-3 and TRBJ2-1; D not resolved. Trimming stripped 3 bases from V and 7 bases from J, with 13 bases between. Germline V lookup: CDR1 ENHRY, CDR2 SYGVKD. This CDR3 spans 14 amino acids. The CDR3 DNA reads as TGTGCCATCAGTGATGAGACCCGTCCGAATGAGCAGTTCTTC. Protein sequence: CAISDETRPNEQFF.

J is TRBJ2-2 and V is TRBV11-3; 8 bases match TRBD1. V was pared by 5 bases and J by 2 bases, with 4 bases of the junction left unmatched. CDR3 length equals 15 residues. In germline, CDR1 is SGHNT, CDR2 YENEEA. The CDR3 reads CASSQDRGNTGELFF. The CDR3 nucleotides are TGTGCCAGCAGCCAAGACAGGGGCAACACCGGGGAGCTGTTTTTT.

This chain uses TRBV28 with TRBJ2-7; 12 nucleotides agree with TRBD2. The length of the CDR3 is 16 residues. Germline V lookup: CDR1 MDHEN, CDR2 SYDVKM. The junction had 5 bases not matched to a gene; V was cut back by 1 base and J by 4 bases. CDR3 protein: CASSLYGLAGGYEQYF. CDR3 DNA sequence: TGTGCCAGCAGTTTATACGGGCTAGCGGGAGGGTACGAGCAGTACTTC.

The gene calls are TRBV7-3 and TRBJ1-1; D is ambiguous. CDR3 size: 14 residues. The V end was cut by 11 bases, the J end by 0 bases, with 16 bases between. The germline CDR1 and CDR2 sequences are SGHTA and FQGTGA. This CDR3 is CAPRPRRMNTEAFF. The CDR3 DNA sequence: TGTGCCCCCCGGCCCAGGAGAATGAACACTGAAGCTTTCTTT.

The V and J genes are TRBV27 and TRBJ1-2; the D gene is possibly TRBD1 (5 bases). The CDR3 consists of 16 residues. Germline V gene sequence: CDR1 MNHEY, CDR2 SMNVEV (reference sequence). V was cut by 5 bases and J by 4 bases, with 20 bases left in between. CDR3 nucleotides: TGTGCCAGCAGTAGGGGTGGCAGTCCGCTTCCCTATGGCTACACCTTC. Its translation is CASSRGGSPLPYGYTF.

The chain couples TRBV27 to TRBJ2-1; 9 bases align to TRBD1. The CDR3 is made up of 17 amino acids. Germline V gives CDR1 MNHEY, CDR2 SMNVEV (reference sequence). V was pared by 0 bases and J by 6 bases, with 9 bases of the junction left unmatched. The CDR3 bases are TGTGCCAGCAGTTTATCGTATGGGACAGGGTCCCTCAATGAGCAGTTCTTC. Amino acids: CASSLSYGTGSLNEQFF.

The genes are TRBV6-1 and TRBJ2-2, with D unclear. Per germline, CDR1 MNHNS and CDR2 SASEGT. Trimming stripped 4 bases from V and 4 bases from J, with 19 bases between. The CDR3 spans 17 residues. The CDR3 coding sequence is TGTGCCAGCAGTGCCAACCAGAGCCCTCGGATCACCGGGGAGCTGTTTTTT. This translates into CASSANQSPRITGELFF.

The chain couples TRBV5-1 to TRBJ1-5; tentatively, D is TRBD1 (5 bases). The CDR3 runs 18 residues. Germline assignment: CDR1 SGHRS and CDR2 YFSETQ. Trimming pared 2 bases from V and 0 bases from J, leaving 18 bases between. The CDR3 is CASSFVGTDFYSNQPQHF. DNA of the CDR3: TGCGCCAGCAGCTTCGTCGGGACGGACTTTTATAGCAATCAGCCCCAGCATTTT.

The chain joins TRBV5-8 to TRBJ2-1, with no clear D. Germline loops: CDR1 SGHTS, CDR2 YDEGEE. The CDR3 runs 14 residues. Trimming took off 2 bases at V and 5 bases at J, with 11 bases between the two ends. CDR3 loop: CASSFSGPNNEQFF. The CDR3 region has the DNA TGTGCCAGCAGCTTCTCGGGTCCCAACAATGAGCAGTTCTTC.

This clone was found a few times. The chain employs TRBV30 and TRBJ1-2, with D possibly TRBD1 on 6 matching bases. The germline CDR1 and CDR2 sequences are GTSNPN and SVGIG (reference sequence). The CDR3 contains 13 residues. V was shortened by 2 bases and J by 4 bases, with 11 bases between the two germline ends. CDR3 sequence: CAWSPGQTYGYTF. CDR3 nucleotides: TGTGCCTGGAGTCCCGGACAGACCTATGGCTACACCTTC.

This chain links TRBV19 with TRBJ2-3; 9 bases match TRBD2. Trimming removed 3 bases from V and 3 bases from J; junction bases left unmatched: 4. Germline V CDR1 and CDR2: LNHDA, SQIVND (reference sequence). CDR3 length: 15 amino acids. In DNA, the CDR3 is TGTGCCAGTAGTATCCTAGCGGGAATGACAGATACGCAGTATTTT. This encodes CASSILAGMTDTQYF.

This clone was counted a few times. This sequence joins TRBV19 and TRBJ2-7; a possible D gene is TRBD2 (6 bases). Germline lookup yields CDR1 LNHDA and CDR2 SQIVND (reference sequence). V lost 1 base and J lost 5, with 9 bases in between. There are 13 residues in the CDR3. In DNA, the CDR3 is TGTGCCAGTAGTATAGCGGGAGTCGACGAGCAGTACTTC. Its translation is CASSIAGVDEQYF.

The rearrangement links TRBV5-6 to TRBJ1-1; 9 bases line up with TRBD1. The CDR3 is 16 residues long. CDR1 and CDR2 (germline): SGHDT, YYEEEE. Trimming cost V 2 bases and J 0 bases; bases outside gene matches: 5. CDR3 coding DNA: TGTGCCAGCAGCTTCGGGACAGGGACTATGAACACTGAAGCTTTCTTT. Amino acid sequence: CASSFGTGTMNTEAFF.